The clone carrying this T cell receptor beta chain was observed a few times. Its antigen is currently unknown. With a J-beta primer mix and a sample-barcoded 5' primer, a second PCR ran about 7 to 12 cycles. Every sample produced at least 2.5 million CDR3-containing paired-end reads. TCRdb independently ran MiXCR on the 5' RACE reads; one entry per CDR3 protein. The sample contains 650,000 to 950,000 distinct CDR3 sequences, under 45% of which appear only once. Donor samples were obtained from healthy Caucasian individuals from Russia, aged about 6 to 95. Roughly 9.2 milliliters of peripheral blood were drawn from each donor into EDTA-treated tubes. This entry comes from a study of blood T cells in healthy people across ages. Study findings and constraints: Among long-lived donors, naive CD4+ cells were more numerous and diversity higher than in aged donors.

J lost 3 bases, V lost 2 bases, and 8 bases had no gene match. The CDR3 runs 16 residues. Per germline, CDR1 SGHTA and CDR2 FQGNSA. The receptor was isolated from a man between 60 and 75 years old in good health. The sequenced sample was blood. This chain links TRBV7-2 with TRBJ1-2; 8 positions agree with TRBD1. Here the CDR3 DNA reads TGTGCCAGCAGCTTATCGCCAGGGGGCATCGACTATGGCTACACCTTC. This gives the protein CASSLSPGGIDYGYTF. Full variable domain (outside the CDR3, taken from reference TRBV7-2 and TRBJ1-2): GAGVSQSPSNKVTEKGKDVELRCDPISGHTALYWYRQSLGQGLEFLIYFQGNSAPDKSGLPSDRFSAERTGGSVSTLTIQRTQQEDSAVYLCASSLSPGGIDYGYTFGSGTRLTVV.